The present TCR beta chain was sequenced within a study of shared clonotypes between healthy human individuals. Study-level information: Researchers assigned three CD4 naive, three CD4 memory, two CD8 naive and one CD8 memory plate to each donor.

The ends were cut back, 3 bases at V and 8 bases at J, with 11 bases in the middle. This CDR3 spans 13 amino acids. Germline-derived CDR1 and CDR2 are KGHSH and LQKENI. A remark on this clone: No antigen is known for it. Other DNA sequences from this sample encode an identical CDR3 as well.

CD4+ cells underwent separation, giving CD45RA+ naive and CD45RA-negative memory subsets. Whole-study results and caveats: Relative to their counterparts shared across all four donors, non-shared clonotypes exhibited diminished generation probabilities. Tissues were not sampled, only blood, and their repertoires likely differ.

The protocol was immunoSEQ multiplex PCR, while the TCRdb copy is restricted to in-frame clones and leaves out a portion. The sample shows roughly 2.2 million clones, 90% to 95% of them seen only once. Sequencing was performed on naive CD4+ T cells from PBMCs. Subset here: CD45RA+ positively selected. J is TRBJ2-1 and V is TRBV18; TRBD1 might be the D (5 bases). The sequence came from a man between 18 and 35 years old in good health. Some clones in this sample may be carry-over from other donors' samples. The CDR3 sequence is CASSPSGLDEQFF. In DNA, the CDR3 is TGTGCCAGCTCACCTTCAGGGTTGGATGAGCAGTTCTTC.